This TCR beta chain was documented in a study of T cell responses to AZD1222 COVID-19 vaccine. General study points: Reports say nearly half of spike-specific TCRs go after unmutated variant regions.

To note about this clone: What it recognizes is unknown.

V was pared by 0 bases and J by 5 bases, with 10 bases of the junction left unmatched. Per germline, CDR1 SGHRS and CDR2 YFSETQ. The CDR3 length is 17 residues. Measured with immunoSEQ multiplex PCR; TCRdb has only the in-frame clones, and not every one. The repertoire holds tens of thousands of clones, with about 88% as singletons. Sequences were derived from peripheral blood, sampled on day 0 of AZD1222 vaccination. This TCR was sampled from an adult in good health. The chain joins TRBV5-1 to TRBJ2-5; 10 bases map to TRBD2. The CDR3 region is CASSLGLAGAQGETQYF. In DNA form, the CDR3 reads TGCGCCAGCAGCTTGGGTCTAGCGGGGGCCCAAGGGGAGACCCAGTACTTC.